This entry is about one T cell receptor beta chain. Method: immunoSEQ multiplex PCR; TCRdb's copy keeps in-frame clones and lacks some. The sample lists about 140,000 clones, approximately 80% occurring once. This entry comes from a study of blood T cell repertoires in COVID-19. This CDR3 contains 18 residues. Germline values: CDR1 SGHVS, CDR2 FQNEAQ. Between the trimmed V and J ends, which lost 1 base and 0 bases, there was a span of 18 bases. The sequenced material came from peripheral blood. This receptor was taken from a human donor in a cohort sampled during active COVID-19. The rearrangement uses TRBV7-8 and TRBJ2-5; tentatively, D is TRBD1 (6 bases). Written as DNA, the CDR3 is TGTGCCAGCAGCTTAGGGACAGTGGACCAGCTGTACCAAGAGACCCAGTACTTC. Translated: CASSLGTVDQLYQETQYF. The whole variable domain, remainder taken from reference TRBV7-8 and TRBJ2-5, is GAGVSQSPRYKVAKRGQDVALRCDPISGHVSLFWYQQALGQGPEFLTYFQNEAQLDKSGLPSDRFFAERPEGSVSTLKIQRTQQEDSAVYLCASSLGTVDQLYQETQYFGPGTRLLVL.